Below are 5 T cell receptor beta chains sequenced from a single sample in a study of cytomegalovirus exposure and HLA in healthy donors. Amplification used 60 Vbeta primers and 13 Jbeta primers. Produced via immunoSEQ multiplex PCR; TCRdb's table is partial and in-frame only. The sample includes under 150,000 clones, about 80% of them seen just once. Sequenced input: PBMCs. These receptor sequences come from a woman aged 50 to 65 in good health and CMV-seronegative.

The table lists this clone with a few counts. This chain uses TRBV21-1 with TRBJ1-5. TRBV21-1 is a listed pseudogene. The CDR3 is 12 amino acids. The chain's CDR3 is CASSRSVQPQHF. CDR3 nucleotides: TGTGCCAGCAGCAGGAGTGTTCAGCCCCAGCATTTT.

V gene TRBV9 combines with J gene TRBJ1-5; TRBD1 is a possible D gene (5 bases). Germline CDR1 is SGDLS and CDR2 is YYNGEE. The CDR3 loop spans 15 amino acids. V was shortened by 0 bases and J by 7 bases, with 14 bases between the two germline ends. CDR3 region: CASSVAAGPSQPQHF. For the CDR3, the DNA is TGTGCCAGCAGCGTAGCTGCAGGGCCCAGCCAGCCCCAGCATTTT.

Written as DNA, the CDR3 is TGTGCCGTGACAGCGGGAGGGGTGGGGGAGACCCAGTACTTC. It yields the protein CAVTAGGVGETQYF. J is TRBJ2-5 and V is TRBV10-3; TRBD2 agrees at 10 bases. The V segment lost 11 bases and the J segment 5 bases; nucleotides outside the gene matches: 11. In germline, CDR1 is ENHRY, CDR2 SYGVKD. The CDR3 spans 14 residues.

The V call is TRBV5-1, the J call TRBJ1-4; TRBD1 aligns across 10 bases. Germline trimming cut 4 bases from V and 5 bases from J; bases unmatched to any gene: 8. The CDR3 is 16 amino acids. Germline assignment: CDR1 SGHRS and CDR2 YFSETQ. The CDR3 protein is CASSPRVGQGNEKLFF. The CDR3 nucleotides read TGCGCCAGCAGCCCTAGGGTGGGACAGGGGAATGAAAAACTGTTTTTT.

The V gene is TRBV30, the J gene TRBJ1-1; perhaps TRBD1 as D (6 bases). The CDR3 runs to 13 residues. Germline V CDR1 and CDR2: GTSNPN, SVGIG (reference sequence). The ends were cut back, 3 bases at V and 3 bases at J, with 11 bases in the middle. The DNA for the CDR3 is TGTGCCTGGAGCCCAGACAGGTACACTGAAGCTTTCTTT. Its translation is CAWSPDRYTEAFF.